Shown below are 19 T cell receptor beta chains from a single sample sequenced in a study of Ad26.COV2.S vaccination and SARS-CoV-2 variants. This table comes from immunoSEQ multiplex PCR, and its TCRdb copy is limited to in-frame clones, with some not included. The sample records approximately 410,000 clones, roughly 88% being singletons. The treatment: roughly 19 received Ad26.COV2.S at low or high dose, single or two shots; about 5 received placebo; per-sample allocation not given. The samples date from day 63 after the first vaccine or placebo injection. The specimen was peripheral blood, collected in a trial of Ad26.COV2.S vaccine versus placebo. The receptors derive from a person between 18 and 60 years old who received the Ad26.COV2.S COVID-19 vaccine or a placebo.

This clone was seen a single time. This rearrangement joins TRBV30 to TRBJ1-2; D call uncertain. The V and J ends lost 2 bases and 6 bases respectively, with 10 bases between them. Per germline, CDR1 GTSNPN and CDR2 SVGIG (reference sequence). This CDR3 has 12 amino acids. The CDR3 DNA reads TGTGCCTGGAGTCTTGGGCCCGATGGCTACACCTTC. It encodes CAWSLGPDGYTF.

CDR3 amino acids: CSVEGASEAFF. The CDR3 DNA follows: TGCAGCGTCGAGGGTGCCTCTGAAGCTTTCTTT. The V gene is TRBV29-1, the J gene TRBJ1-1; no clear D gene. V lost 6 bases to trimming and J lost 6 bases, with 11 bases between them. The CDR3 extends over 11 amino acids. Germline V CDR1 and CDR2: SQVTM, ANQGSEA. Full variable domain (outside the CDR3, taken from reference TRBV29-1 and TRBJ1-1): SAVISQKPSRDICQRGTSLTIQCQVDSQVTMMFWYRQQPGQSLTLIATANQGSEATYESGFVIDKFPISRPNLTFSTLTVSNMSPEDSSIYLCSVEGASEAFFGQGTRLTVV.

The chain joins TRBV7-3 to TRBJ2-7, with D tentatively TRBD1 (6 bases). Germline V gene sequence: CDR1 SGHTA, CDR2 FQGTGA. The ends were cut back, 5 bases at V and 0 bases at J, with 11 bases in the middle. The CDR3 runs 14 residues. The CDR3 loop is CASSPQTGSYEQYF. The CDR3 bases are TGTGCCAGCAGCCCCCAGACAGGCTCCTACGAGCAGTACTTC.

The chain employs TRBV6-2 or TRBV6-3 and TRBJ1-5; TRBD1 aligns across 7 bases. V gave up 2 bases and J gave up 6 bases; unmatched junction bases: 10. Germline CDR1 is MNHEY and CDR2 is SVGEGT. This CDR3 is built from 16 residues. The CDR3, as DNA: TGTGCCAGCAGTTACAACCGGGACAGAACGGGTCAGCCCCAGCATTTT. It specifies CASSYNRDRTGQPQHF.

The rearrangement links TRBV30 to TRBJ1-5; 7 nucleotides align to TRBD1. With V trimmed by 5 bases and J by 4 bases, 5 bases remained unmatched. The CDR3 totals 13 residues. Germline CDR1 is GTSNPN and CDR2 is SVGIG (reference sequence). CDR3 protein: CAWAGQENQPQHF. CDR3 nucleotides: TGTGCCTGGGCTGGACAGGAAAATCAGCCCCAGCATTTT.

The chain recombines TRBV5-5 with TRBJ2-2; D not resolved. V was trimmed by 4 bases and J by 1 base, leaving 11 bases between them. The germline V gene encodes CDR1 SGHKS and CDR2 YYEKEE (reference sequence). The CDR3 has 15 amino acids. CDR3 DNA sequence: TGTGCCAGCAGCCCTGGACCCATGAACACCGGGGAGCTGTTTTTT. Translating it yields CASSPGPMNTGELFF.

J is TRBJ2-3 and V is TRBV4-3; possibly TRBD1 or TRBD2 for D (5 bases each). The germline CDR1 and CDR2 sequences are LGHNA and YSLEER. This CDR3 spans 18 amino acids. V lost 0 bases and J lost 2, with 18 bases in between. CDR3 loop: CASSQEWGYTAYTDTQYF. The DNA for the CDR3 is TGCGCCAGCAGCCAAGAATGGGGGTACACTGCCTACACAGATACGCAGTATTTT.

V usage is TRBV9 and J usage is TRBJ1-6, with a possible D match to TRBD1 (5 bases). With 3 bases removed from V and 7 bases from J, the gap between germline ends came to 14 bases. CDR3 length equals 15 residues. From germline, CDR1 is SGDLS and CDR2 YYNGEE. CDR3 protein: CASSAHSGTNSPLHF. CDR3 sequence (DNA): TGTGCCAGCAGCGCACACTCCGGGACCAATTCACCCCTCCACTTT.

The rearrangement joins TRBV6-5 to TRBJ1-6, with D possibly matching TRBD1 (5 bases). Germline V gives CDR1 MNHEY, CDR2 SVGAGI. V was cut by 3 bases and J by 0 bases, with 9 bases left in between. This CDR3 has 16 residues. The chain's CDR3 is CASSYPGDSYNSPLHF. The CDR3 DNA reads TGTGCCAGCAGTTATCCGGGGGACTCCTATAATTCACCCCTCCACTTT.

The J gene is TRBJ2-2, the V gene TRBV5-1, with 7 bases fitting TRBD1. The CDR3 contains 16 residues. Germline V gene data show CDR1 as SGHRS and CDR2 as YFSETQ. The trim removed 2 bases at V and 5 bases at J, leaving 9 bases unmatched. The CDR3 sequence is CASSFSVRGFTGELFF. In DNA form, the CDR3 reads TGCGCCAGCAGCTTCTCGGTCAGGGGGTTTACCGGGGAGCTGTTTTTT.

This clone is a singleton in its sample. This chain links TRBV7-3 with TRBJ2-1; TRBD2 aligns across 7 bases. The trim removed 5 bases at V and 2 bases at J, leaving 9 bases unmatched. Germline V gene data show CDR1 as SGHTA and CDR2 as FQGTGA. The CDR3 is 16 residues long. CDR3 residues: CASSPRSGTTYNEQFF. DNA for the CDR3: TGTGCCAGCAGCCCCCGATCCGGGACTACCTACAATGAGCAGTTCTTC.

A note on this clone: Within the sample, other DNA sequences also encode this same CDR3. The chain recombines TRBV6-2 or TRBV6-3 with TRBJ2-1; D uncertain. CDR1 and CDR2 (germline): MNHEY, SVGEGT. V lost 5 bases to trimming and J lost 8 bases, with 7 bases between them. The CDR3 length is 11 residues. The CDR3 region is CASSLGYEQFF. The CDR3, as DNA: TGTGCCAGCAGTCTCGGCTATGAGCAGTTCTTC.

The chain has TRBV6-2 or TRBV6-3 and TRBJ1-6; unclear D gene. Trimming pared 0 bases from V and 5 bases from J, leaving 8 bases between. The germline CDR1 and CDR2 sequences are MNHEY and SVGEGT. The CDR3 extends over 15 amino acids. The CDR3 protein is CASSYSIQNNSPLHF. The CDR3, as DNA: TGTGCCAGCAGTTACTCGATCCAGAATAATTCACCCCTCCACTTT.

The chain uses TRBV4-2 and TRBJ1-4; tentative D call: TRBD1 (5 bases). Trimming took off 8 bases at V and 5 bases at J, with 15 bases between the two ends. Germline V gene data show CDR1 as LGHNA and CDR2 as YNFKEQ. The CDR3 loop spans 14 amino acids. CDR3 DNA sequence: TGTGCCAGCCAAGGTGGGGGGATAAATGAAAAACTGTTTTTT. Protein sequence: CASQGGGINEKLFF.

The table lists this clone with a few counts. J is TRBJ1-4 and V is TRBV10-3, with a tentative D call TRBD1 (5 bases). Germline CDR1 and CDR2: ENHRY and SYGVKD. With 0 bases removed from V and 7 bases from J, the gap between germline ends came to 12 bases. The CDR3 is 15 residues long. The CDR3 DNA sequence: TGTGCCATCAGTGAGTCTGGGGGAAACGGTGAAAAACTGTTTTTT. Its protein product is CAISESGGNGEKLFF.

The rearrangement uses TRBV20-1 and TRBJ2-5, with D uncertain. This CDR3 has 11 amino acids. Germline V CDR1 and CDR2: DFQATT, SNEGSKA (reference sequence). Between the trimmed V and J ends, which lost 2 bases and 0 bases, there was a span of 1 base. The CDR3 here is CSARNQETQYF. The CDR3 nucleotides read TGCAGTGCTAGAAACCAAGAGACCCAGTACTTC.

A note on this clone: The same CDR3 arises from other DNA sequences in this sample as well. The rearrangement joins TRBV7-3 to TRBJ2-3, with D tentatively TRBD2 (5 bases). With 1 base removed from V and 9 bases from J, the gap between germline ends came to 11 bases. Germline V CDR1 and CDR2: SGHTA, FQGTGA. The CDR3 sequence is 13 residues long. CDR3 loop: CASSLSRGDTQYF. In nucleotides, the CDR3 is TGTGCCAGCAGCTTAAGTCGGGGAGACACGCAGTATTTT.

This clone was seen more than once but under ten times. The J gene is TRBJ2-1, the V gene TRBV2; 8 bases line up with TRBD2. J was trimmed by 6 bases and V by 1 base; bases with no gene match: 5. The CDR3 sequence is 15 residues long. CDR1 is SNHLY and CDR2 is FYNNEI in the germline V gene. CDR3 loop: CASSEVAGFSNEQFF. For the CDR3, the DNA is TGTGCCAGCAGTGAAGTAGCGGGGTTTTCCAATGAGCAGTTCTTC.

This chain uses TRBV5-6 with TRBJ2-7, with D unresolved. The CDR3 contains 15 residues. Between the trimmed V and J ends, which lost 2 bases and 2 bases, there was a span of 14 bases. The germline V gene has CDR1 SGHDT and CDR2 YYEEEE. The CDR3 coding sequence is TGTGCCAGCAGCTTTCGGCCTTACCCCCCCTACGAGCAGTACTTC. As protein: CASSFRPYPPYEQYF.